Each of the 21 T cell receptor beta chains below was sequenced from the same sample in a study of blood T cells in healthy people across ages. Primed by a sample-barcoded 5' primer and a J-beta primer mix, a second PCR proceeded for 7 to 11 cycles. TCRdb called the 5' RACE reads again in MiXCR, with one record for every CDR3 protein. Here the sample spans 1.5 million to 2 million distinct CDR3 sequences, approximately 39% being singletons. What was sequenced was blood. These receptors originate from a human donor in good health.

The genes are TRBV9 and TRBJ2-3, with a weak D call TRBD1 (6 bases). Germline V CDR1 and CDR2: SGDLS, YYNGEE. The CDR3 covers 15 residues. Trimming pared 4 bases from V and 4 bases from J, leaving 16 bases between. CDR3 sequence (DNA): TGTGCCAGCAGCTCAGGGGTTCAGGGCCCAGATACGCAGTATTTT. The encoded protein is CASSSGVQGPDTQYF. Full variable domain (outside the CDR3, taken from reference TRBV9 and TRBJ2-3): DSGVTQTPKHLITATGQRVTLRCSPRSGDLSVYWYQQSLDQGLQFLIQYYNGEERAKGNILERFSAQQFPDLHSELNLSSLELGDSALYFCASSSGVQGPDTQYFGPGTRLTVL.

CDR3 region: CASSPLGTVNTEAFF. Here the CDR3 DNA reads TGTGCCAGCAGCCCCCTGGGGACAGTGAACACTGAAGCTTTCTTT. This rearrangement joins TRBV7-8 to TRBJ1-1, with 7 bases lining up with TRBD1. V lost 5 bases, J lost 0 bases, and 6 bases stayed unmatched. The V gene's germline CDR1 is SGHVS and CDR2 FQNEAQ. The CDR3 consists of 15 residues.

In its sample, this clonotype was seen a few times. CDR3 amino acids: CASSQDGQPQHF. The CDR3, as DNA: TGTGCCAGCAGCCAAGATGGTCAGCCCCAGCATTTT. The chain carries TRBV3-1 and TRBJ1-5; D is unclear. Per the germline V gene, CDR1 is LGHDT and CDR2 is YNNKEL (reference sequence). The CDR3 length is 12 residues. The V end was cut by 0 bases, the J end by 6 bases, with 3 bases between.

This clonotype was seen a handful of times. V gene TRBV20-1 combines with J gene TRBJ1-2; the D gene is possibly TRBD1 (5 bases). Germline V gives CDR1 DFQATT, CDR2 SNEGSKA (reference sequence). V lost 5 bases to trimming and J lost 4 bases, with 11 bases between them. The CDR3 is made up of 12 amino acids. CDR3 DNA sequence: TGCAGTGCTGTGGGGGGAGGCTATGGCTACACCTTC. Protein: CSAVGGGYGYTF.

This clonotype has just a few counts. The rearrangement links TRBV27 to TRBJ2-7; 10 nucleotides agree with TRBD2. The germline CDR1 and CDR2 sequences are MNHEY and SMNVEV (reference sequence). This CDR3 contains 17 residues. Trimming cost V 4 bases and J 7 bases; bases outside gene matches: 16. The CDR3 protein is CASSSNPSTSGVEEQYF. Here the CDR3 DNA reads TGTGCCAGCAGTTCTAACCCCTCCACTAGCGGGGTAGAAGAGCAGTACTTC.

This clonotype was picked up a small number of times. The chain joins TRBV9 to TRBJ2-3; D is unresolved. The CDR3 covers 14 residues. Germline-derived CDR1 and CDR2 are SGDLS and YYNGEE. V shed 0 bases and J shed 4 bases, with 9 bases lying between them. In DNA, the CDR3 is TGTGCCAGCAGCGTAGATGGTAGTTCAGATACGCAGTATTTT. Amino acid sequence: CASSVDGSSDTQYF.

This clonotype came up a few times. The DNA of the CDR3 is TGTGCCAGCAGCCTTTTTAGCGCGTCCTACGAGCAGTACTTC. This sequence encodes CASSLFSASYEQYF. V gene TRBV5-6 combines with J gene TRBJ2-7, with D possibly being TRBD2 (5 bases). The V gene's germline CDR1 is SGHDT and CDR2 YYEEEE. This CDR3 has 14 amino acids. The germline V and J ends were trimmed by 4 bases and 1 base, with 12 bases remaining between them.

CDR3 loop: CASSIQGTPGVEQYF. In DNA, the CDR3 is TGTGCCAGCAGTATACAGGGAACGCCTGGGGTCGAGCAGTACTTC. The V gene is TRBV7-2, the J gene TRBJ2-4; D may be TRBD1 (6 bases). With the DNA end fitting TRBJ2-7 better, the J assignment may be wrong. The length of the CDR3 is 15 residues. Germline V CDR1 and CDR2: SGHTA, FQGNSA.

The chain recombines TRBV7-2 with TRBJ1-2; 8 bases map to TRBD1. From germline, CDR1 is SGHTA and CDR2 FQGNSA. The CDR3 consists of 16 residues. With V trimmed by 1 base and J by 8 bases, 12 bases remained unmatched. The CDR3 loop is CASSLDLGTGPGGYTF. The CDR3 DNA is TGTGCCAGCAGCTTAGACCTGGGGACAGGCCCGGGAGGCTACACCTTC.

This clonotype has a count of ten or more. The chain employs TRBV7-8 and TRBJ1-2; D may be TRBD1 (6 bases). V was shortened by 3 bases and J by 4 bases, with 12 bases between the two germline ends. The CDR3 is 14 amino acids. The germline V gene encodes CDR1 SGHVS and CDR2 FQNEAQ. The CDR3 protein is CASSLNREGYGYTF. CDR3 in DNA: TGTGCCAGCAGCTTGAACAGGGAGGGCTATGGCTACACCTTC. The whole variable domain, filled in from reference TRBV7-8 and TRBJ1-2, reads GAGVSQSPRYKVAKRGQDVALRCDPISGHVSLFWYQQALGQGPEFLTYFQNEAQLDKSGLPSDRFFAERPEGSVSTLKIQRTQQEDSAVYLCASSLNREGYGYTFGSGTRLTVV.

This clonotype came up a few times. The chain employs TRBV6-6 and TRBJ1-3, with D possibly being TRBD1 (6 bases). CDR3 length equals 16 residues. Trimming stripped 5 bases from V and 2 bases from J, with 16 bases between. The V gene's germline CDR1 is MNHNY and CDR2 SVGAGI (reference sequence). The CDR3 loop is CASSTTGSGAGNTIYF. The CDR3 DNA is TGTGCCAGCAGTACGACCGGCTCAGGGGCTGGAAACACCATATATTTT.

This chain uses TRBV20-1 with TRBJ2-7, with TRBD1 identical over 9 bases. Unmatched junction bases numbered 3, after V lost 0 bases and J lost 3 bases. In germline, CDR1 is DFQATT, CDR2 SNEGSKA (reference sequence). This CDR3 has 14 amino acids. The CDR3 loop reads CSAREGTGYYEQYF. DNA for the CDR3: TGCAGTGCTAGAGAAGGGACAGGGTACTACGAGCAGTACTTC.

This clonotype was observed a few times. This chain connects TRBV21-1 to TRBJ1-5; the table's D call TRBD1 went unverified against the DNA. TRBV21-1 is classified as a pseudogene. The CDR3 runs to 15 residues. CDR3 coding DNA: TGTGCCAGCAGCAAAGGATGTCCGAGCAATCAGCCCCAGCATTTT. Translating gives CASSKGCPSNQPQHF.

This clonotype was observed at least ten times. The rearrangement uses TRBV29-1 and TRBJ1-2; D remains unclear. CDR3 size: 13 residues. The germline V gene encodes CDR1 SQVTM and CDR2 ANQGSEA. V gave up 5 bases and J gave up 4 bases, with 14 bases separating them. The CDR3 DNA is TGCAGCGTTACCGAAAGTGGTCTCTATGGCTACACCTTC. Encoded protein: CSVTESGLYGYTF.

The chain's CDR3 is CASSPTLDEQFF. The DNA for the CDR3 is TGTGCCAGCAGTCCCACTCTAGATGAGCAGTTCTTC. The chain carries TRBV12-3 or TRBV12-4 and TRBJ2-1; D is ambiguous. V was cut by 5 bases and J by 8 bases, with 10 bases left in between. This CDR3 comprises 12 residues.

This chain uses TRBV21-1 with TRBJ2-7; the table gives TRBD2 as D, unverified against the DNA. TRBV21-1 is classified as a pseudogene. This CDR3 has 16 residues. CDR3 nucleotide sequence: TGTGCCAGCAGCAAACGACGACTAGCAGGTAGCCACGAGCAGTACTTC. Amino acid sequence: CASSKRRLAGSHEQYF.

The table lists this clonotype with a few counts. This chain links TRBV20-1 with TRBJ1-6; D is uncertain. Trimming took 0 bases from V and 2 from J, leaving 11 bases between them. CDR1 is DFQATT and CDR2 is SNEGSKA in the germline V gene (reference sequence). This CDR3 spans 16 amino acids. Here the CDR3 reads CSARDRQHPYNSPLHF. The CDR3 DNA reads as TGCAGTGCTAGAGATCGTCAGCACCCCTATAATTCACCCCTCCACTTT.

This clonotype has at least ten counts. CDR3 sequence reads: CAISEGDNYGYTF. In DNA, the CDR3 is TGTGCCATCAGTGAGGGCGATAACTATGGCTACACCTTC. The chain has TRBV10-3 and TRBJ1-2; D is unresolved. V was pared by 2 bases and J by 1 base, with 5 bases between. The CDR3 extends over 13 amino acids. The germline V gene has CDR1 ENHRY and CDR2 SYGVKD.

The chain uses TRBV4-3 and TRBJ2-2, with a weak D call TRBD2 (6 bases). This CDR3 spans 15 amino acids. Germline lookup yields CDR1 LGHNA and CDR2 YSLEER. The V and J ends lost 4 bases and 5 bases respectively, with 14 bases between them. Here the CDR3 reads CASSLWGESTGELFF. The CDR3 DNA reads as TGCGCCAGCAGCCTGTGGGGGGAGAGTACCGGGGAGCTGTTTTTT.

The chain employs TRBV7-3 and TRBJ1-2; 9 nucleotides agree with TRBD1. V shed 5 bases, J shed 8 bases, and the junction held 18 bases outside the gene matches. CDR1 is SGHTA, CDR2 FQGTGA, per germline. The CDR3 extends over 17 amino acids. CDR3 in DNA: TGTGCCAGCAGCGCCACCCGACGGGACAGGGTTGCGAGAGGCTACACCTTC. Amino acids: CASSATRRDRVARGYTF.

The chain has TRBV10-3 and TRBJ2-3, with 12 bases fitting TRBD2. Trimming cost V 7 bases and J 2 bases; bases outside gene matches: 4. The CDR3 has 15 amino acids. CDR1 is ENHRY and CDR2 is SYGVKD in the germline V gene. Here the CDR3 reads CAIMRTSGATDTQYF. DNA for the CDR3: TGTGCCATCATGAGGACTAGCGGGGCCACAGATACGCAGTATTTT.